The present T cell receptor (beta chain) was sequenced within a study of T cell clonality in common variable immunodeficiency (dated by TCRdb to between 2014 and 2017). The sample holds many counts of this clone. The specificity of this receptor is unknown. The read terminates 3 residues before the CDR3 end, so the remaining end is supplied by the germline J gene. For sequencing input, CVID and control samples contributed equivalent amounts of genomic DNA. For every sample, a 60 bp segment covering the rearranged TCRbeta CDR3 region was amplified and then sequenced. The immunoSEQ assay, a bias-corrected multiplex PCR combined with high-throughput sequencing, was used to amplify TCRbeta. Per the authors' processing: Each unique nucleotide sequence was treated as a clone and annotated with V, D and J genes, copy number and frequency. Sequences were labeled productive if in frame, and non-productive if out of frame or containing stop codons. As previously described, clonality was computed from Shannon's entropy. The predicted amino acid sequences of productive clones were used to derive mean CDR3 Kyte-Doolittle hydropathy. Using the R hclust function, scaled V gene usage was clustered hierarchically with Manhattan distance and complete linkage. To assess clone sharing by CDR3 amino acid sequence, 12 repertoires per group were resampled over 100 rounds. The repertoires were searched for around 70 published EBV-specific and about 250 published CMV-specific TCRbeta sequences. Two CVID samples that yielded fewer than 10,000 sequences were excluded from the analysis, so roughly 42 CVID repertoires were retained. Sourced from immuneACCESS, this table was stored by TCRdb with only in-frame sequences that have V and J called. A share of the clones is absent; for the studies checked, an unresolved V gene accounts for under half, and the remainder has no known explanation. D and trimming come from the DNA, and the V and J calls and clone size come from that table. There are 50,000 to 60,000 clones in this sample, and none of them is a singleton. 5.4% of the sample rests with the top ten.

What the work shows at the level of the full study, not this receptor alone: Fewer TCRbeta clones were shared among CVID subjects than among healthy controls (p < 0.0001). According to the authors, finding the cause of the higher clonality in CVID would require sequencing the repertoires of T cell subpopulations. Fewer deletions and N-nucleotide insertions were reportedly observed in CVID TCRbeta sequences, and highly modified clones with 13 or more V deletions were reportedly absent from CVID TCRbeta sequences. TCRbeta clonality was higher in CVID subjects than in healthy controls (t-test p = 0.018), and the increase was most characteristic of about a third of subjects. Correlations of repertoire features with clinical complications were constrained by heterogeneity among patients within the CVID cohort. Even though DNA input was equal, the average per sample came to 80,000 to 100,000 unique sequences for controls compared with about 30,000 for CVID samples.

Predominantly Caucasian heritage was noted among both the CVID patients and the healthy controls. Heparinized peripheral whole blood samples of roughly 5 to 8 ml were obtained from each donor. TCRbeta CDR3 repertoires were sequenced from genomic DNA of adults with common variable immune deficiency (CVID) and healthy adult controls. The control group was made up of 22 healthy adult volunteers (approximately ten male and around 12 female) whose ages ranged from roughly 23 to 66 years, with a mean age of nearly 35. Diluted blood was density-centrifuged over Hypaque 1077 or Ficoll-Paque to isolate peripheral blood mononuclear cells. Genomic DNA was extracted from unsorted mononuclear cells by Qiagen column purification or by a centrifugation-based method. Reading from cysteine to phenylalanine, the CDR3 counts 18 amino acids. Part of the CDR3 DNA is given, 45 bases translated from base 1. Trimming removed 5 bases from V and 0 bases from J; the gene matches leave 13 bases unexplained. The germline V gene specifies SGHRS as CDR1 and YFSETQ as CDR2.

The sequence came from a person aged 18 to 70 in good health. Sequencing was done on a sample of peripheral blood mononuclear cells. Recombination joined TRBV5-1 with TRBJ2-1, with 8 central nucleotides matching TRBD2. Partial CDR3 DNA: TGCGCCAGCAGGTCGGAAGGCGCGGGAGGCAGCTCCTACAATGAG. The translation is CASRSEGAGGSSYNE. The whole CDR3 sequence is CASRSEGAGGSSYNEQFF.